The 5 T cell receptor beta chains below come from one sample, sequenced in a study of neoadjuvant anti-PD-1 for oral cavity cancer. The assay was immunoSEQ multiplex PCR, and TCRdb's table has in-frame clones only and misses some. In the table there are around 13,000 clones, roughly 70% of which are singletons. Described time point: after neoadjuvant nivolumab, at surgical resection. The sequencing used PBMCs, collected after nivolumab (anti-PD-1) treatment. Every receptor here comes from a person aged 40 to 85 with oral cavity squamous cell carcinoma.

The rearrangement uses TRBV5-1 and TRBJ2-1, with D possibly being TRBD1 or TRBD2 (5 bases each). V was clipped by 4 bases and J by 8 bases, with 7 bases between them. CDR3 length: 11 residues. Looked up from germline, CDR1 is SGHRS and CDR2 is YFSETQ. The CDR3 sequence: CASSPGHEQFF. CDR3 in DNA: TGCGCCAGCAGCCCGGGACATGAGCAGTTCTTC.

The chain has TRBV2 and TRBJ2-1; the D call may be TRBD1 or TRBD2 (5 bases each). Germline assignment: CDR1 SNHLY and CDR2 FYNNEI. The CDR3 consists of 12 residues. Trimming left V 3 bases short and J 7 bases short, with 7 bases between. Written as DNA, the CDR3 is TGTGCCAGCAGTGACGGGGCAAATGAGCAGTTCTTC. It encodes CASSDGANEQFF.

This clone was seen more than once but under ten times. The chain is built from TRBV11-2 and TRBJ1-1; perhaps TRBD1 as D (5 bases). Germline CDR1 and CDR2: SGHAT and FQNNGV. The CDR3 is 14 residues long. V lost 5 bases and J 6 bases, leaving 16 bases between the germline ends. The CDR3 loop is CASSRDGLSPEAFF. The CDR3 DNA follows: TGTGCCAGCAGCCGGGACGGCCTCAGCCCTGAAGCTTTCTTT.

The V call is TRBV6-6, the J call TRBJ1-5; D remains unclear. The CDR3 sequence is 15 residues long. Germline CDR1 is MNHNY and CDR2 is SVGAGI (reference sequence). Trimming took off 1 base at V and 1 base at J, with 8 bases between the two ends. The CDR3 region has the DNA TGTGCCAGCAGTTACTACTTAGGAAGCAATCAGCCCCAGCATTTT. Its translation: CASSYYLGSNQPQHF.

J is TRBJ1-1 and V is TRBV2, with D perhaps TRBD1 (6 bases). This CDR3 has 16 residues. The V end was cut by 4 bases, the J end by 4 bases, with 19 bases between. Germline V gene lookup returns CDR1 SNHLY and CDR2 FYNNEI. The CDR3 sequence is CASSVGSGGLGTEAFF. The CDR3 coding sequence is TGTGCCAGCAGTGTGGGATCGGGGGGCCTTGGCACTGAAGCTTTCTTT.